The source of this T cell receptor (beta chain) is a study of blood T cells in healthy people across ages. The table lists this clonotype with a few counts. The germline V gene has CDR1 LGHNA and CDR2 YSLEER. V lost 0 bases and J lost 3, with 13 bases in between. The CDR3 extends over 16 amino acids. Sample-barcoded 5' priming and a J-beta primer mix drove a second PCR of roughly 6 to 12 cycles. TCRdb independently ran MiXCR on the 5' RACE reads; one entry per CDR3 protein. This sample has 1.5 million to 2 million distinct CDR3 sequences, with 40% to 55% found just once. This chain links TRBV4-3 with TRBJ2-3; D uncertain. The sample was blood. This TCR came from a woman aged 40 to 50 in good health. CDR3: CASSQDIQRRTDTQYF. DNA for the CDR3: TGCGCCAGCAGCCAAGATATACAGAGGAGAACAGATACGCAGTATTTT.